This TCR beta chain originates from a study of T cell repertoires in cytomegalovirus infection. Across the study: CMV epitopes in the study were HLA-C-restricted (recently identified) and HLA-B-restricted (well studied). It can be stated that public TCR beta signatures indicated CMV infection as well as a matching HLA type. Overall study results and limits: The response measured ex vivo was dominated by TCR beta clonotypes (HLA-C-restricted and CMV-specific). Summed frequency of public TCR beta families distinguished CMV carriers with the relevant HLA.

TCRdb reanalysed the reads using MiXCR and keeps one entry per CDR3 protein. The sample lists more than 35,000 distinct CDR3 sequences, 40% to 65% occurring once. The CDR3 is made up of 17 amino acids. V gave up 6 bases and J gave up 0 bases; unmatched junction bases: 10. Concerning this clonotype: Its specificity is unknown.

The TCR originated in a human donor in good health (CMV status not recorded). Some clones in this sample may be carry-over from other donors' samples. The V gene is TRBV23-1, the J gene TRBJ2-1; TRBD1 matches at 8 bases. TRBV23-1 falls under the ORF class, with uncertain function. Source: CD8+ T cells from cultured PBMCs, taken from culture after CMV antigen stimulation. CDR3 residues: CASRDRVPGSSYNEQFF. CDR3 DNA sequence: TGCGCCAGCAGGGACAGGGTCCCCGGGAGCTCCTACAATGAGCAGTTCTTC.